This TCR beta chain originates from a study of T-cell reconstitution after alpha-beta-depleted transplantation in children. This clonotype was detected many times. Trimming took 6 bases from V and 1 from J, leaving 10 bases between them. The V gene's germline CDR1 is SGHTA and CDR2 FQGNSA. This CDR3 has 13 residues. As it was prepared, the TCRbeta library received unique molecular identifiers. Using its own MiXCR run on the PCR reads, TCRdb lists one record per CDR3 protein. This table has hundreds of thousands of distinct CDR3 sequences, 16% appearing once. This specimen consisted of PBMCs from the stem cell graft donor, obtained from the stem cell graft. The TCR was taken from a human donor who donated a stem cell graft to a child with acute myeloid leukemia. The chain employs TRBV7-2 and TRBJ2-7; possible D gene TRBD1, 5 bases. CDR3 amino acids: CASSHSGSYEQYF. CDR3 nucleotides: TGTGCCAGCAGTCATTCAGGGTCCTACGAGCAGTACTTC. The entire variable domain, with the rest obtained from reference TRBV7-2 and TRBJ2-7, is as follows: GAGVSQSPSNKVTEKGKDVELRCDPISGHTALYWYRQSLGQGLEFLIYFQGNSAPDKSGLPSDRFSAERTGGSVSTLTIQRTQQEDSAVYLCASSHSGSYEQYFGPGTRLTVT.